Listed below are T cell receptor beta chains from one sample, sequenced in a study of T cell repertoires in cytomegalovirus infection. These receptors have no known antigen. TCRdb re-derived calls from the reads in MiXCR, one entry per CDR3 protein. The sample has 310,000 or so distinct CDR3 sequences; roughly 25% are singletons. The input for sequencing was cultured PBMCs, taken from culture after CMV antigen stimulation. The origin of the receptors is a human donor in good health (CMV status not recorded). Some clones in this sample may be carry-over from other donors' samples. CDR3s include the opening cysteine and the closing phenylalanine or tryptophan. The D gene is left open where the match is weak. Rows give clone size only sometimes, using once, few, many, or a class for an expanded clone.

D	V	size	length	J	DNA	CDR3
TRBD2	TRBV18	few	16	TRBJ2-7	TGTGCCAGCTCCCAGCGCCTAGCGGGAGGTTTCTACGAGCAGTACTTC	CASSQRLAGGFYEQYF
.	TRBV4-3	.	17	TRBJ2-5	TGCGCCAGCAGCCAAGAAATTATAGGTTCAGGGGAAGAGACCCAGTACTTC	CASSQEIIGSGEETQYF
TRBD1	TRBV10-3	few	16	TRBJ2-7	TGTGCCATCAGTGAGTCTGGACAGGGTGTAGTGTACGAGCAGTACTTC	CAISESGQGVVYEQYF
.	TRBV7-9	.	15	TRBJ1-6	TGTGCCAGCAGCCAGGGACAAACATATAATTCACCCCTCCACTTT	CASSQGQTYNSPLHF
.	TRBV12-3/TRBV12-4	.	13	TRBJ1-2	TGTGCCAGCAGACCCACAGGGACCTATGGCTACACCTTC	CASRPTGTYGYTF
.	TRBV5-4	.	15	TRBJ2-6	TGTGCCAGCAGCGCCAGGGTTACTGGGGCCAACGTCCTGACTTTC	CASSARVTGANVLTF
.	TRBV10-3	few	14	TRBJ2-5	TGTGCCATCAGTCGCAGGGGGGACCAAGAGACCCAGTACTTC	CAISRRGDQETQYF
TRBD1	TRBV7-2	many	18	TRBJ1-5	TGTGCCAGCAGCTTAGCAGGGGGCCCCGGCCAGCTTAATCAGCCCCAGCATTTT	CASSLAGGPGQLNQPQHF
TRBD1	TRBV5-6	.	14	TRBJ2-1	TGTGCCAGCAGCATGGGACAGGGCGGCAATGAGCAGTTCTTC	CASSMGQGGNEQFF
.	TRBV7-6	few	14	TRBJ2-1	TGTGCCAGCAGCCTCCGGGACATACGCAATGAGCAGTTCTTC	CASSLRDIRNEQFF
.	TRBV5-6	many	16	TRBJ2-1	TGTGCCAGCAGCTTGGAGACCTGGAGCCTTTACAATGAGCAGTTCTTC	CASSLETWSLYNEQFF
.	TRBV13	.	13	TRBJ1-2	TGTGCCAGCAGCGAAGCGGTGGAGTATGGCTACACCTTC	CASSEAVEYGYTF
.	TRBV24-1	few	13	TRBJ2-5	TGTGCCACCAGTGATTACGGCGTTGAGACCCAGTACTTC	CATSDYGVETQYF
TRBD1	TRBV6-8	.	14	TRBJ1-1	TGTGCCAGCAGTTACTCCGACAGGGGCACTGAAGCTTTCTTT	CASSYSDRGTEAFF
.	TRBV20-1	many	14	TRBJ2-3	TGCAGTGCCTACAGTGGGGGCCGTTCAGATACGCAGTATTTT	CSAYSGGRSDTQYF
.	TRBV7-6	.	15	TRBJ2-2	TGTGCCAGCAGCTTAGAGGTGACGGGCACCGGGGAGCTGTTTTTT	CASSLEVTGTGELFF
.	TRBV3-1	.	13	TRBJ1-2	TGTGCCAGCAGCCAATGGGGGGGCCGAGGCTACACCTTC	CASSQWGGRGYTF
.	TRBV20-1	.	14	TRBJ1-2	TGCAGTGCTAGAGTTTCGGCAGTTAACTATGGCTACACCTTC	CSARVSAVNYGYTF
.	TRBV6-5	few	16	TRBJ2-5	TGTGCCAGCAGTTACTCGACTTTCCCCACCTGGGAGACCCAGTACTTC	CASSYSTFPTWETQYF
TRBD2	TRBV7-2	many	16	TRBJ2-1	TGTGCCAGCAGCTTAGTGTCTAGCGGGAGGGCAAGTGAGCAGTTCTTC	CASSLVSSGRASEQFF
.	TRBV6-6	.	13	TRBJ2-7	TGTGCCAGCAGTAGACAGGCTTCCTACGAGCAGTACTTC	CASSRQASYEQYF
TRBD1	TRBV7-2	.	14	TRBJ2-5	TGTGCCAGCAGCCGGGGACAGGGGGGGAAGACCCAGTACTTC	CASSRGQGGKTQYF
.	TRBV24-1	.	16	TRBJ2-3	TGTGCCACCAGTGATTTCAAGCGGCCGGGGATAGATACGCAGTATTTT	CATSDFKRPGIDTQYF
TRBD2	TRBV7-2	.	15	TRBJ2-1	TGTGCCAGCAGCCCACTAGCGGGAGGGAGAAATGAGCAGTTCTTC	CASSPLAGGRNEQFF
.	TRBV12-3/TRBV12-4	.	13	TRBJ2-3	TGTGCCAGCACTCTTGGGGCCACAGATACGCAGTATTTT	CASTLGATDTQYF
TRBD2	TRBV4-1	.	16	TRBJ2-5	TGCGCCAGCAGCCAAGGTAGCGGGAGGGCCGTTGAGACCCAGTACTTC	CASSQGSGRAVETQYF
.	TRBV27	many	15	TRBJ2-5	TGTGCCAGCAGTTCTACCGGGACTCTAGGAGAAATCCAGTACTTC	CASSSTGTLGEIQYF
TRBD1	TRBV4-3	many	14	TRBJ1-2	TGCGCCAGCAGCCAGTCACAGGGGCCCCGCGGCTACACCTTC	CASSQSQGPRGYTF
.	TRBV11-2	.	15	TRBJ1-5	TGTGCCAGCAGCTCTGGGATCGATAGCAATCAGCCCCAGCATTTT	CASSSGIDSNQPQHF
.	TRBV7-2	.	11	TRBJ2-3	TGTGCCACCGCCCAGATATATACGCAGTATTTT	CATAQIYTQYF
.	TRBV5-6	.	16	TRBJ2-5	TGTGCCAGCAGCTTGGTCGGTAGCGCCACGGGGTGGACCCAGTACTTC	CASSLVGSATGWTQYF
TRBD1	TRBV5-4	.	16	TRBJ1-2	TGTGCCAGCAGCTCATTGGGACAGGGAATCAACTATGGCTACACCTTC	CASSSLGQGINYGYTF
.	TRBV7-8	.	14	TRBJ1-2	TGTGCCAGCAGCTCGCCCGGGGTAGCGGAAGGCTACACCTTC	CASSSPGVAEGYTF
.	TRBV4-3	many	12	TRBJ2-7	TGCGCCAGCAGCCACTTCGACTACGAGCAGTACTTC	CASSHFDYEQYF
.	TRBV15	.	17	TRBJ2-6	TGTGCCACCAGCAGAGGAGGGCCCAGCTCTGGGGCCAACGTCCTGACTTTC	CATSRGGPSSGANVLTF
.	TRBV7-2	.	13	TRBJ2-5	TGTGCCAGCAGGGACGGGAGCCAAGAGACCCAGTACTTC	CASRDGSQETQYF